A single sample gave rise to the 21 T cell receptor beta chains below, sequenced in a study of T cells in Graves' hyperthyroidism and ophthalmopathy. RNA transcripts gave rise to amplified TCR beta CDR3 regions. The TCR CDR3 first-round RT-PCR relied on the HTBI primer set. MiXCR, applied by TCRdb to the multiplex PCR reads, yields one record per CDR3 protein. The data show fewer than 550,000 distinct CDR3 sequences, less than 20% seen once. Sequencing was done on a sample of blood. The receptor source for this set is a woman in her late teens or twenties with Graves' hyperthyroidism.

This clonotype was detected many times. The genes are TRBV6-2 or TRBV6-3 and TRBJ2-5; tentatively, D is TRBD2 (6 bases). Looked up from germline, CDR1 is MNHEY and CDR2 is SVGEGT. The germline V and J ends were trimmed by 8 bases and 3 bases, with 22 bases remaining between them. This CDR3 contains 16 residues. The CDR3 is CASSPGVVLGKETQYF. The DNA of the CDR3 is TGTGCCAGCTCCCCGGGGGTCGTATTGGGTAAAGAGACCCAGTACTTC.

This clonotype has just a few counts. The V call is TRBV5-6, the J call TRBJ2-1; tentatively, D is TRBD1 or TRBD2 (5 bases each). Trimming left V 4 bases short and J 5 bases short, with 16 bases between. Germline V gene sequence: CDR1 SGHDT, CDR2 YYEEEE. There are 15 residues in the CDR3. In nucleotides, the CDR3 is TGTGCCAGCAGCCCTGCCGGGACCCATAACAATGAGCAGTTCTTC. This codes for CASSPAGTHNNEQFF.

This clonotype was observed a handful of times. The rearrangement links TRBV24-1 to TRBJ2-2; 8 positions agree with TRBD2. Trimming at V came to 9 bases and at J to 5 bases, leaving 13 bases not matched to a gene. Germline-derived CDR1 and CDR2 are KGHDR and SFDVKD. The CDR3 is made up of 16 amino acids. The CDR3 nucleotides read TGTGCCACCTCTAAAGCGGGAGTGGGGGTTACCGGGGAGCTGTTTTTT. Translated, it gives CATSKAGVGVTGELFF.

This clonotype was seen many times. The chain recombines TRBV2 with TRBJ2-5, with D perhaps TRBD1 or TRBD2 (5 bases each). Germline-derived CDR1 and CDR2 are SNHLY and FYNNEI. The CDR3 runs to 14 residues. V shed 3 bases and J shed 2 bases, with 10 bases lying between them. CDR3 in amino acids: CASSDGGSQETQYF. In nucleotides, the CDR3 is TGTGCCAGCAGTGATGGGGGATCGCAAGAGACCCAGTACTTC.

With respect to this clonotype: Being one base from a much bigger clone, this may be a read error. This chain joins TRBV28 and TRBJ2-7, with unresolved D. CDR1 MDHEN and CDR2 SYDVKM come from the germline V gene. The CDR3 loop spans 11 amino acids. V lost 5 bases and J lost 8, with 10 bases in between. CDR3 sequence reads: CASSPTYKQYF. The CDR3 DNA follows: TGTGCCAGCAGTCCAACATACAAGCAGTACTTC.

This clonotype came up many times. The chain carries TRBV7-3 and TRBJ2-3; TRBD1 might be the D (6 bases). V lost 5 bases, J lost 0 bases, and 12 bases lay in between. Germline V gene lookup returns CDR1 SGHTA and CDR2 FQGTGA. The CDR3 totals 15 residues. CDR3 nucleotides: TGTGCCAGCAGCCCACAGGGCATTAGCACAGATACGCAGTATTTT. It is translated as CASSPQGISTDTQYF.

In its sample, this clonotype was seen many times. The chain combines TRBV4-1 with TRBJ2-3; a weak D match, TRBD2 (6 bases). Germline V lookup: CDR1 MGHRA, CDR2 YSYEKL. The V end lost 2 bases, the J end lost 1 base, and 13 bases lay between the germline ends. CDR3 length equals 16 residues. The CDR3 nucleotides read TGCGCCAGCAGCCAACATTCGGGGGAGCGCACAGATACGCAGTATTTT. Its protein is CASSQHSGERTDTQYF.

This clonotype was observed many times. The chain combines TRBV20-1 with TRBJ1-4, with D tentatively TRBD1 (6 bases). Trimming stripped 5 bases from V and 3 bases from J, with 16 bases between. CDR1 and CDR2 (germline): DFQATT, SNEGSKA (reference sequence). The CDR3 runs to 15 residues. As DNA, the CDR3 is TGCAGTGCTCCGGTTTTGGGGGGCTCTAATGAAAAACTGTTTTTT. Its translation: CSAPVLGGSNEKLFF.

J is TRBJ1-2 and V is TRBV6-1; unclear D gene. This CDR3 is 14 amino acids long. Trimming pared 0 bases from V and 8 bases from J, leaving 13 bases between. Germline V gene sequence: CDR1 MNHNS, CDR2 SASEGT. The CDR3 sequence: CASSEALRGSGYTF. CDR3 bases: TGTGCCAGCAGTGAAGCGCTTCGCGGGTCCGGCTACACCTTC.

The chain joins TRBV4-1 to TRBJ2-7; 7 bases agree with TRBD2. With V trimmed by 1 base and J by 4 bases, 7 bases remained unmatched. CDR1 is MGHRA and CDR2 is YSYEKL in the germline V gene. CDR3 length equals 15 residues. The CDR3 spells CASSQGWLAEYEQYF. CDR3 bases: TGCGCCAGCAGCCAAGGGTGGCTAGCGGAGTACGAGCAGTACTTC.

The table lists this clonotype with many counts. The chain links TRBV2 to TRBJ1-1; D uncertain. From germline, CDR1 is SNHLY and CDR2 FYNNEI. CDR3 length equals 15 residues. V was pared by 5 bases and J by 0 bases, with 13 bases between. CDR3 sequence reads: CASSRTGAMNTEAFF. The CDR3 DNA reads as TGTGCCAGCAGTCGAACGGGTGCCATGAACACTGAAGCTTTCTTT. Combining the CDR3 with reference TRBV2 and TRBJ1-1 gives the whole variable domain EPEVTQTPSHQVTQMGQEVILRCVPISNHLYFYWYRQILGQKVEFLVSFYNNEISEKSEIFDDQFSVERPDGSNFTLKIRSTKLEDSAMYFCASSRTGAMNTEAFFGQGTRLTVV.

This clonotype was observed many times. The chain combines TRBV20-1 with TRBJ2-5, with TRBD1 matching 10 bases. Trimming took 1 base from V and 13 from J; bases not matched to a gene: 3. This CDR3 is 11 amino acids long. Germline values: CDR1 DFQATT, CDR2 SNEGSKA (reference sequence). CDR3 DNA sequence: TGCAGTGCTAGAGGGGACAGGGGTTTGTACTTC. Translation gives CSARGDRGLYF.

This chain joins TRBV3-1 and TRBJ2-1; no clear D. Germline CDR1 reads LGHDT; CDR2 reads YNNKEL (reference sequence). The CDR3 length is 13 residues. V lost 2 bases and J lost 3, with 5 bases in between. DNA of the CDR3: TGTGCCAGCAGCCAAAAAAGCTACAATGAGCAGTTCTTC. Translating it yields CASSQKSYNEQFF.

This chain connects TRBV4-2 to TRBJ2-2; D remains ambiguous. The CDR3 length is 18 residues. Germline V gene data show CDR1 as LGHNA and CDR2 as YNFKEQ. Trimming took off 0 bases at V and 4 bases at J, with 18 bases between the two ends. This chain's CDR3 is CASSQDPIKLVFTGELFF. CDR3 nucleotides: TGTGCCAGCAGCCAAGATCCGATTAAACTTGTATTCACCGGGGAGCTGTTTTTT.

The rearrangement joins TRBV11-1 to TRBJ2-7; D remains ambiguous. The germline V and J ends were trimmed by 7 bases and 5 bases, with 18 bases remaining between them. The germline V gene encodes CDR1 SGHAT and CDR2 FQDESV (reference sequence). The CDR3 is 14 amino acids. CDR3 bases: TGTGCCAGCATTCCGGAATGGCGCGCCGACGAGCAGTACTTC. Protein product: CASIPEWRADEQYF.

This clonotype was counted a few times. V and J are TRBV29-1 and TRBJ2-1; no definite D call. CDR3 length equals 14 residues. V lost 6 bases and J lost 0, with 12 bases in between. CDR1 and CDR2 (germline): SQVTM, ANQGSEA. CDR3 loop: CSVLVKGSYNEQFF. CDR3 DNA sequence: TGCAGCGTGCTGGTGAAAGGCTCCTACAATGAGCAGTTCTTC.

This clonotype was counted a few times. The chain links TRBV4-1 to TRBJ2-7, with TRBD1 identical over 7 bases. Trimming cost V 3 bases and J 3 bases; bases outside gene matches: 8. The CDR3 consists of 15 residues. Germline assignment: CDR1 MGHRA and CDR2 YSYEKL. As DNA, the CDR3 is TGCGCCAGCAGCCAGAACCGGGACAGATACTACGAGCAGTACTTC. Translating gives CASSQNRDRYYEQYF.

V and J are TRBV4-1 and TRBJ1-5; the D is unclear. The CDR3 sequence is 15 residues long. Germline V gene sequence: CDR1 MGHRA, CDR2 YSYEKL. The V end was cut by 2 bases, the J end by 3 bases, with 11 bases between. The DNA for the CDR3 is TGCGCCAGCAGCCAATGGCTCCAATACAATCAGCCCCAGCATTTT. Protein sequence: CASSQWLQYNQPQHF.

This clonotype was found many times. The chain combines TRBV3-1 with TRBJ1-5; D not certain. The CDR3 is 13 amino acids. The V gene's germline CDR1 is LGHDT and CDR2 YNNKEL (reference sequence). V dropped 1 base and J dropped 3 bases, with 4 bases sitting between them. This CDR3 reads CASSQAPNQPQHF. The CDR3 DNA sequence: TGTGCCAGCAGCCAAGCCCCCAATCAGCCCCAGCATTTT.

The sample holds a few counts of this clonotype. This chain connects TRBV15 to TRBJ2-3; TRBD2 matches at 12 bases. CDR1 is LNHNV and CDR2 is YYDKDF in the germline V gene (reference sequence). The CDR3 runs to 17 residues. J lost 2 bases, V lost 2 bases, and 5 bases had no gene match. The CDR3 is CATSRSGLAGNTDTQYF. CDR3 DNA sequence: TGTGCCACCAGCAGATCCGGACTAGCGGGGAACACAGATACGCAGTATTTT.

There are a few counts of this clonotype. The chain joins TRBV4-1 to TRBJ2-1; D call uncertain. V lost 1 base, J lost 9 bases, and 10 bases lay in between. Germline CDR1 reads MGHRA; CDR2 reads YSYEKL. The CDR3 extends over 13 amino acids. The CDR3 sequence is CASSQVHLGEQFF. The CDR3 bases are TGCGCCAGCAGCCAAGTACACCTTGGTGAGCAGTTCTTC.